Following are 6 T cell receptor beta chains from one sample sequenced in a study of memory CD4+ T cells and cytomegalovirus serostatus. Single viable CD3+CD4+CD8-CD45RO+ cells were sorted as the memory CD4+ T cells. Sequenced by immunoSEQ multiplex PCR; TCRdb stores in-frame clones only, minus some. Among some 26,000 clones listed, 76% were seen once. The sequenced sample consisted of memory CD4+ T cells from blood. These receptors all stem from an adult in good health and CMV-seronegative.

The sample holds one count of this clone. This chain joins TRBV6-4 and TRBJ2-1; weak D call: TRBD2 (6 bases). CDR3 size: 18 residues. The germline V gene encodes CDR1 MRHNA and CDR2 SNTAGT. With 0 bases removed from V and 0 bases from J, the gap between germline ends came to 15 bases. This CDR3 reads CASSDSGGKLPSYNEQFF. The CDR3 nucleotides are TGTGCCAGCAGTGACTCCGGAGGGAAACTCCCCTCCTACAATGAGCAGTTCTTC.

The rearrangement joins TRBV6-5 to TRBJ1-2; D remains unclear. This CDR3 spans 13 amino acids. The V gene's germline CDR1 is MNHEY and CDR2 SVGAGI. Trimming left V 2 bases short and J 7 bases short, with 11 bases between. The CDR3 is CASSYPGPSGYTF. The CDR3 DNA reads TGTGCCAGCAGTTACCCAGGACCCTCTGGCTACACCTTC.

This sequence joins TRBV7-2 and TRBJ2-7; D might be TRBD1 (6 bases). V dropped 1 base and J dropped 1 base, with 8 bases sitting between them. The CDR3 consists of 14 residues. In germline, CDR1 is SGHTA, CDR2 FQGNSA. The CDR3 region has the DNA TGTGCCAGCAGCTTAGGGGGACATTCCTACGAGCAGTACTTC. Translating it yields CASSLGGHSYEQYF.

The rearrangement uses TRBV6-1 and TRBJ2-2, with TRBD2 as a possible D gene (6 bases). V was trimmed by 5 bases and J by 6 bases, leaving 10 bases between them. Looked up from germline, CDR1 is MNHNS and CDR2 is SASEGT. The length of the CDR3 is 13 residues. The CDR3 DNA is TGTGCCAGCAGTCTCGGGGGAGCCGGGGAGCTGTTTTTT. Protein: CASSLGGAGELFF.

The chain couples TRBV29-1 to TRBJ2-3, with D tentatively TRBD1 or TRBD2 (5 bases each). Trimming pared 2 bases from V and 3 bases from J, leaving 9 bases between. Germline V lookup: CDR1 SQVTM, CDR2 ANQGSEA. The CDR3 extends over 13 amino acids. The CDR3 DNA follows: TGCAGCGTTGAATACGGGGCGACAGATACGCAGTATTTT. Encoded protein: CSVEYGATDTQYF.

This chain connects TRBV27 to TRBJ2-7, with TRBD1 identical over 7 bases. The CDR3 is 17 residues long. The germline gives CDR1 MNHEY, CDR2 SMNVEV (reference sequence). V trimming: 1 base; J trimming: 2 bases; junction bases outside the gene matches: 11. Written as DNA, the CDR3 is TGTGCCAGCAGTTTATTAACGCCGGGACAGTCCGCCTACGAGCAGTACTTC. It specifies CASSLLTPGQSAYEQYF.